A single sample gave rise to the 29 T cell receptor beta chains below, sequenced in a study of T cell therapy after organ transplantation. Which antigens these TCRs recognize remains unknown. The table came from immunoSEQ multiplex PCR; TCRdb's copy has only in-frame clones and leaves some out. In the table there are about 6,000 clones, about 74% of which are singletons. Time point here: 4-8 weeks after completion of therapy. This sample comprised CD8+ T cells from blood, obtained after autologous CMV-specific T cell therapy. The receptors stem from a human patient who had received a solid organ transplant and had CMV disease. These T cells may partly come from the graft donor.

The chain carries TRBV2 and TRBJ2-4, with TRBD2 matching 8 bases. V lost 3 bases to trimming and J lost 5 bases; unmatched junction nucleotides: 9. The CDR3 loop spans 16 amino acids. Germline CDR1 reads SNHLY; CDR2 reads FYNNEI. The CDR3 DNA follows: TGTGCCAGCAGTGAGGGGAGCGGGGGTAGCCAAAACATTCAGTACTTC. Protein product: CASSEGSGGSQNIQYF.

The V gene is TRBV7-9, the J gene TRBJ2-7; D not certain. V was shortened by 5 bases and J by 3 bases, with 8 bases between the two germline ends. The CDR3 is 12 amino acids. Germline CDR1 reads SEHNR; CDR2 reads FQNEAQ (reference sequence). CDR3 sequence reads: CASSPGDYEQYF. The DNA of the CDR3 is TGTGCCAGCAGCCCCGGAGACTACGAGCAGTACTTC.

V is TRBV7-6 and J is TRBJ2-2, with D unclear. The CDR3 extends over 13 amino acids. Germline V lookup: CDR1 SGHVS, CDR2 FNYEAQ. Trimming pared 5 bases from V and 4 bases from J, leaving 8 bases between. CDR3 in DNA: TGTGCCAGCAGCCGGACCCTCACCGGGGAGCTGTTTTTT. It encodes CASSRTLTGELFF.

The chain uses TRBV10-1 and TRBJ1-4; D is unclear. The ends were cut back, 8 bases at V and 8 bases at J, with 18 bases in the middle. The CDR3 consists of 14 residues. The germline V gene has CDR1 WNHNN and CDR2 SYGVQD (reference sequence). CDR3 sequence: CASPSGVAREKLFF. In DNA form, the CDR3 reads TGCGCCAGCCCTTCAGGAGTGGCCAGGGAAAAACTGTTTTTT.

This chain links TRBV25-1 with TRBJ1-1, with unresolved D. V lost 5 bases and J lost 3, with 13 bases in between. The CDR3 is 14 residues long. Germline V CDR1 and CDR2: MGHDK, SYGVNS. CDR3 loop: CASSLAGRDTEAFF. The CDR3 DNA follows: TGTGCCAGCAGTTTGGCCGGGAGAGACACTGAAGCTTTCTTT.

To note about this clone: The germline gene is not matched at one end of the junction; a read error may be the cause. V is TRBV9 and J is TRBJ2-2, with TRBD2 identical over 13 bases. This CDR3 has 17 amino acids. In germline, CDR1 is SGDLS, CDR2 YYNGEE. This CDR3 reads CASSVGGLAGDHRGAVF. The CDR3 bases are TGTGCCAGCAGCGTAGGAGGACTAGCGGGAGACCACCGGGGAGCTGTTTTT.

V gene TRBV10-2 combines with J gene TRBJ1-1; D is unclear. Trimming took off 3 bases at V and 0 bases at J, with 23 bases between the two ends. This CDR3 has 19 amino acids. Germline-derived CDR1 and CDR2 are WSHSY and SAAADI. CDR3 coding DNA: TGCGCCAGCAGTGATATAATGTCGGACGCTGGGAGGATGAACACTGAAGCTTTCTTT. Its translation is CASSDIMSDAGRMNTEAFF.

This clone occurred a few times. The V gene is TRBV6-4, the J gene TRBJ2-3, with 7 bases matching TRBD2. Germline V gives CDR1 MRHNA, CDR2 SNTAGT. Losses at the gene ends were 4 bases for V and 1 base for J; bases not matched to a gene: 2. The CDR3 is made up of 14 amino acids. CDR3 residues: CASSGEGGTDTQYF. The CDR3 nucleotides read TGTGCCAGCAGTGGGGAGGGAGGCACAGATACGCAGTATTTT.

This rearrangement joins TRBV7-3 to TRBJ2-3; 12 bases fit TRBD2. The CDR3 has 18 residues. In germline, CDR1 is SGHTA, CDR2 FQGTGA. Trimming took 5 bases from V and 2 from J; bases not matched to a gene: 11. The CDR3 DNA follows: TGTGCCAGCAGCCACGGACGGACTAGCGGGACCTACACAGATACGCAGTATTTT. Its translation is CASSHGRTSGTYTDTQYF.

This clone has only a few counts. The rearrangement joins TRBV7-9 to TRBJ2-7; D may be TRBD1 (5 bases). V was cut by 3 bases and J by 0 bases, with 12 bases left in between. Germline-derived CDR1 and CDR2 are SEHNR and FQNEAQ (reference sequence). The CDR3 is 15 residues long. CDR3 residues: CASSFEGADSYEQYF. The CDR3 nucleotides are TGTGCCAGCAGCTTCGAAGGGGCGGACTCCTACGAGCAGTACTTC.

This clone was observed once. The chain uses TRBV6-7 and TRBJ2-2; no firm D call. TRBV6-7 counts as an open reading frame of uncertain function. Trimming pared 0 bases from V and 2 bases from J, leaving 10 bases between. This CDR3 comprises 16 residues. The CDR3 DNA follows: TGTGCCAGCAGTTACTCCTTACCCCTTAACACCGGGGAGCTGTTTTTT. This gives the protein CASSYSLPLNTGELFF.

The chain couples TRBV19 to TRBJ1-5, with 10 bases aligning to TRBD1. Germline trimming cut 5 bases from V and 5 bases from J; bases unmatched to any gene: 6. This CDR3 is 15 amino acids long. Germline CDR1 is LNHDA and CDR2 is SQIVND (reference sequence). The CDR3 here is CASSEDRGAYQPQHF. CDR3 coding DNA: TGTGCCAGTAGTGAGGACAGGGGGGCCTATCAGCCCCAGCATTTT. The variable domain in full, completed from reference TRBV19 and TRBJ1-5, reads DGGITQSPKYLFRKEGQNVTLSCEQNLNHDAMYWYRQDPGQGLRLIYYSQIVNDFQKGDIAEGYSVSREKKESFPLTVTSAQKNPTAFYLCASSEDRGAYQPQHFGDGTRLSIL.

On this clone itself: Mismatch with germline at one junction end may stem from a read error. The chain uses TRBV5-4 and TRBJ2-3; possibly TRBD1 for D (5 bases). This CDR3 has 16 amino acids. Germline V gene lookup returns CDR1 SGHNT and CDR2 YYREEE (reference sequence). The CDR3 bases are TGCGCCAGCAGCCAAGATCTAGGGCAGGGAACAGATACGCAGTATTTT. This gives the protein CASSQDLGQGTDTQYF.

This clone is medium-sized by share. The chain joins TRBV6-5 to TRBJ2-7; 8 nucleotides align to TRBD1. This CDR3 has 14 amino acids. After removal of 3 bases from V and 6 bases from J, the junction contained 7 bases not matched to a gene. Germline-derived CDR1 and CDR2 are MNHEY and SVGAGI. The CDR3 protein is CASSYGGQVREQYF. The CDR3 bases are TGTGCCAGCAGTTATGGGGGACAGGTCCGCGAGCAGTACTTC.

The chain is built from TRBV9 and TRBJ2-3, with 8 positions matching TRBD2. Germline lookup yields CDR1 SGDLS and CDR2 YYNGEE. The CDR3 consists of 16 residues. J gave up 0 bases and V 1 base, and 4 bases lay outside the gene matches. As DNA, the CDR3 is TGTGCCAGCAGCGTATATCCTAGCGGGAGCACAGATACGCAGTATTTT. Its protein product is CASSVYPSGSTDTQYF.

The genes are TRBV27 and TRBJ1-5; unclear D gene. This CDR3 comprises 14 residues. Germline loops: CDR1 MNHEY, CDR2 SMNVEV (reference sequence). V was cut by 5 bases and J by 2 bases, with 10 bases left in between. This chain's CDR3 is CASSPETGNQPQHF. In DNA form, the CDR3 reads TGTGCCAGCAGTCCGGAGACGGGCAATCAGCCCCAGCATTTT.

This clone was seen once. This chain connects TRBV28 to TRBJ1-2, with 10 bases identical to TRBD1. V shed 6 bases and J 3 bases; nucleotides not matched to a gene: 4. Germline V gives CDR1 MDHEN, CDR2 SYDVKM. The CDR3 extends over 14 amino acids. The CDR3 sequence: CASSGDRGHYGYTF. CDR3 nucleotide sequence: TGTGCCAGCAGCGGTGACAGGGGGCACTATGGCTACACCTTC.

This rearrangement joins TRBV9 to TRBJ2-7, with 11 bases aligning to TRBD2. V lost 0 bases and J lost 1; bases outside the gene matches: 3. CDR1 and CDR2 from the germline V gene are SGDLS and YYNGEE. CDR3 size: 16 residues. The CDR3 DNA follows: TGTGCCAGCAGCGTAGGTAGCGGGAGGGCGTCCTACGAGCAGTACTTC. It translates to CASSVGSGRASYEQYF.

The V gene is TRBV9, the J gene TRBJ2-7; weak D call: TRBD1 (5 bases). The CDR3 consists of 13 residues. Germline values: CDR1 SGDLS, CDR2 YYNGEE. Trimming stripped 2 bases from V and 5 bases from J, with 11 bases between. The CDR3 loop is CASSVRWGDEQYF. CDR3 nucleotides: TGTGCCAGCAGCGTCAGGTGGGGCGACGAGCAGTACTTC.

The chain joins TRBV9 to TRBJ1-6; the D is unclear. The CDR3 consists of 15 residues. Germline assignment: CDR1 SGDLS and CDR2 YYNGEE. V was clipped by 0 bases and J by 9 bases, with 13 bases between them. The CDR3 region has the DNA TGTGCCAGCAGCGTAGTAGCGGGGAGTGGTTCACCCCTCCACTTT. This codes for CASSVVAGSGSPLHF.

This clone was seen a single time. The chain recombines TRBV4-1 with TRBJ2-5; maybe TRBD2 (5 bases). The CDR3 length is 16 residues. The germline gives CDR1 MGHRA, CDR2 YSYEKL. The V end was cut by 0 bases, the J end by 4 bases, with 15 bases between. CDR3 residues: CASSQDGEGQRETQYF. For the CDR3, the DNA is TGCGCCAGCAGCCAAGACGGCGAGGGTCAAAGAGAGACCCAGTACTTC.

The J gene is TRBJ2-7, the V gene TRBV27; TRBD2 is a possible D gene (5 bases). The germline V gene encodes CDR1 MNHEY and CDR2 SMNVEV (reference sequence). CDR3 length: 13 residues. V lost 5 bases to trimming and J lost 3 bases, with 11 bases between them. The CDR3, as DNA: TGTGCCAGCAGTCTCCCGGGAAACTACGAGCAGTACTTC. This codes for CASSLPGNYEQYF.

The DNA for the CDR3 is TGTGCCAGCAGTACGATTAGGAATGAGCAGTTCTTC. Translated, it gives CASSTIRNEQFF. V is TRBV6-5 and J is TRBJ2-1; D is uncertain. Between the trimmed V and J ends, which lost 5 bases and 7 bases, there was a span of 9 bases. This CDR3 is 12 amino acids long. Germline lookup yields CDR1 MNHEY and CDR2 SVGAGI.

V gene TRBV6-5 combines with J gene TRBJ1-6; no clear D gene. The V end lost 3 bases, the J end lost 0 bases, and 3 bases lay between the germline ends. Per germline, CDR1 MNHEY and CDR2 SVGAGI. The CDR3 consists of 14 residues. CDR3 DNA: TGTGCCAGCAGTTATGCCTCCTATAATTCACCCCTCCACTTT. Its protein product is CASSYASYNSPLHF.

The chain carries TRBV27 and TRBJ2-7, with D possibly being TRBD1 or TRBD2 (5 bases each). The CDR3 length is 15 residues. The V gene lost 3 bases and the J gene lost 0 bases, with 12 bases spanning the gap. Germline CDR1 is MNHEY and CDR2 is SMNVEV (reference sequence). The chain's CDR3 is CASSFRDASSYEQYF. CDR3 nucleotides: TGTGCCAGCAGTTTCCGGGACGCTAGCTCCTACGAGCAGTACTTC.

This clone occurred once. The chain couples TRBV27 to TRBJ2-3, with D perhaps assigned TRBD1 or TRBD2 (6 bases each). V lost 6 bases, J lost 5 bases, and 18 bases lay in between. CDR3 length equals 15 residues. Germline CDR1 MNHEY, CDR2 SMNVEV (reference sequence). The CDR3 nucleotides are TGTGCCAGCAGCCTTACCTTAGGGGGGAAAGATACGCAGTATTTT. Translating gives CASSLTLGGKDTQYF.

CDR3 sequence reads: CASSLDGSYGRPLGTDTQYF. The CDR3 DNA is TGTGCCAGCAGCTTAGATGGATCATACGGTCGACCTCTGGGCACAGATACGCAGTATTTT. V usage is TRBV11-2 and J usage is TRBJ2-3, with no clear D. Germline CDR1 SGHAT, CDR2 FQNNGV. V lost 0 bases to trimming and J lost 1 base, with 23 bases between them. The CDR3 runs to 20 residues.

This clone was seen more than once but under ten times. The chain is built from TRBV5-4 and TRBJ2-2; 12 bases agree with TRBD2. The CDR3 sequence is 16 residues long. The V segment lost 3 bases and the J segment 6 bases; nucleotides outside the gene matches: 6. Germline-derived CDR1 and CDR2 are SGHNT and YYREEE (reference sequence). CDR3 nucleotide sequence: TGTGCCAGCAGCTGGAGACTAGCGGGAGTCCCCGGGGAGCTGTTTTTT. Its translation: CASSWRLAGVPGELFF. Variable domain in full (rest from reference TRBV5-4 and TRBJ2-2): ETGVTQSPTHLIKTRGQQVTLRCSSQSGHNTVSWYQQALGQGPQFIFQYYREEENGRGNFPPRFSGLQFPNYSSELNVNALELDDSALYLCASSWRLAGVPGELFFGEGSRLTVL.

The rearrangement joins TRBV28 to TRBJ1-1, with 9 bases matching TRBD1. CDR1 is MDHEN and CDR2 is SYDVKM in the germline V gene. CDR3 length: 13 amino acids. With V trimmed by 6 bases and J by 6 bases, 5 bases remained unmatched. Written as DNA, the CDR3 is TGTGCCAGCAGCTCGGGACAGGGCCCTGAAGCTTTCTTT. Amino acids: CASSSGQGPEAFF. The full variable domain, with the rest looked up from reference TRBV28 and TRBJ1-1, is DVKVTQSSRYLVKRTGEKVFLECVQDMDHENMFWYRQDPGLGLRLIYFSYDVKMKEKGDIPEGYSVSREKKERFSLILESASTNQTSMYLCASSSGQGPEAFFGQGTRLTVV.